Listed below are T cell receptor beta chains from one sample, sequenced in a study of blood T cell repertoires in COVID-19. TCRdb's table, derived via immunoSEQ multiplex PCR, lists solely in-frame clones and lacks some. In the table there are under 300,000 clones, 89% of which are singletons. Source material: PBMCs or T cells enriched from blood (not recorded which). These receptors were taken from a woman aged 40 to 50 who had recovered from COVID-19. The CDR3 runs from the conserved cysteine through the conserved F or W. Fields, in order: V gene, clone size, J gene, D gene, CDR3 protein, CDR3 DNA. D genes are given only for firm matches. Rows may omit the clone size; those that give it use once, few, many or a size class.

V: TRBV3-1/TRBV3-2; size: few; J: TRBJ1-2; D: .; CDR3: CASSQTQLYGYTF; DNA: TGTGCCAGCAGCCAAACACAGCTCTATGGCTACACCTTC
V: TRBV5-1; size: few; J: TRBJ2-1; D: TRBD1; CDR3: CASSSGTGNNEQFF; DNA: TGCGCCAGCAGCTCGGGGACAGGGAACAATGAGCAGTTCTTC
V: TRBV5-1; size: .; J: TRBJ1-4; D: TRBD1; CDR3: CASSPGTGLNEKLFF; DNA: TGCGCCAGCAGCCCCGGGACAGGACTTAATGAAAAACTGTTTTTT
V: TRBV27; size: .; J: TRBJ1-2; D: .; CDR3: CASSLRRGYGYTF; DNA: TGTGCCAGCAGTTTGCGTAGGGGATATGGCTACACCTTC
V: TRBV4-1; size: .; J: TRBJ2-3; D: .; CDR3: CASSQVRERETGDTQYF; DNA: TGCGCCAGCAGCCAAGTCCGAGAGCGGGAGACAGGGGATACGCAGTATTTT
V: TRBV5-5; size: .; J: TRBJ1-2; D: TRBD1; CDR3: CASSLGGTGANYGYTF; DNA: TGTGCCAGCAGCTTGGGTGGGACAGGGGCAAACTATGGCTACACCTTC
V: TRBV18; size: .; J: TRBJ2-5; D: TRBD2; CDR3: CASSPGTSGSGTETQYF; DNA: TGTGCCAGCTCACCAGGGACTAGCGGGAGTGGGACAGAGACCCAGTACTTC
V: TRBV18; size: .; J: TRBJ1-3; D: TRBD1; CDR3: CASSPLGQGTFSGNTIYF; DNA: TGTGCCAGCTCACCATTGGGACAGGGCACCTTTTCTGGAAACACCATATATTTT
V: TRBV11-2; size: .; J: TRBJ2-7; D: .; CDR3: CASSLDRSYEQYF; DNA: TGTGCCAGCAGCTTAGATCGCTCCTACGAGCAGTACTTC
V: TRBV6-5; size: .; J: TRBJ1-5; D: TRBD1; CDR3: CASSNRDRVNQPQHF; DNA: TGTGCCAGCAGTAACCGGGACAGAGTCAATCAGCCCCAGCATTTT
V: TRBV7-9; size: .; J: TRBJ1-2; D: .; CDR3: CASSLQGDLSYGYTF; DNA: TGTGCCAGCAGCTTACAAGGGGATCTGAGCTATGGCTACACCTTC
V: TRBV9; size: .; J: TRBJ1-6; D: .; CDR3: CASSVGAATRPYNSPLHF; DNA: TGTGCCAGCAGCGTAGGGGCAGCAACCCGACCGTATAATTCACCCCTCCACTTT
V: TRBV6-5; size: .; J: TRBJ1-2; D: .; CDR3: CASRPGRQAGGYTF; DNA: TGTGCCAGCCGCCCGGGGCGACAGGCTGGAGGCTACACCTTC
V: TRBV6-5; size: once; J: TRBJ2-1; D: .; CDR3: CASSYSWLANEQFF; DNA: TGTGCCAGCAGTTACTCCTGGCTAGCGAATGAGCAGTTCTTC
V: TRBV6-1; size: .; J: TRBJ1-2; D: .; CDR3: CASSEADVGRYGYTF; DNA: TGTGCCAGCAGTGAAGCCGACGTGGGGAGGTATGGCTACACCTTC
V: TRBV5-4; size: .; J: TRBJ1-1; D: .; CDR3: CASSWGGKNTEAFF; DNA: TGTGCCAGCAGCTGGGGGGGAAAGAACACTGAAGCTTTCTTT
V: TRBV5-1; size: .; J: TRBJ2-3; D: .; CDR3: CASSLEALGDTDTQYF; DNA: TGCGCCAGCAGCTTGGAGGCTCTAGGGGACACAGATACGCAGTATTTT
V: TRBV7-9; size: .; J: TRBJ1-4; D: TRBD1; CDR3: CASTRPQGYEKLFF; DNA: TGTGCCAGCACCCGCCCACAGGGGTATGAAAAACTGTTTTTT
V: TRBV19; size: once; J: TRBJ1-5; D: .; CDR3: CASSIRGISQPQHF; DNA: TGTGCCAGTAGTATACGGGGGATAAGTCAGCCCCAGCATTTT
V: TRBV4-1; size: .; J: TRBJ1-1; D: .; CDR3: CASSQVGGKNTEAFF; DNA: TGCGCCAGCAGCCAAGTAGGGGGAAAGAACACTGAAGCTTTCTTT
V: TRBV4-2; size: .; J: TRBJ2-1; D: .; CDR3: CASSQYLRDSNEQFF; DNA: TGTGCCAGCAGCCAATACCTTCGTGACTCCAATGAGCAGTTCTTC
V: TRBV5-1; size: .; J: TRBJ2-2; D: TRBD2; CDR3: CASSAATPGLAYTGELFF; DNA: TGCGCCAGCAGCGCAGCGACCCCGGGACTAGCTTACACCGGGGAGCTGTTTTTT
V: TRBV10-3; size: .; J: TRBJ2-7; D: TRBD2; CDR3: CAISDRGGLAVLSYEQYF; DNA: TGTGCCATCAGTGACAGGGGGGGACTAGCCGTTTTATCCTACGAGCAGTACTTC
V: TRBV7-8; size: .; J: TRBJ1-1; D: TRBD1; CDR3: CASSPGTANTEAFF; DNA: TGTGCCAGCAGCCCCGGGACAGCAAACACTGAAGCTTTCTTT
V: TRBV5-4; size: .; J: TRBJ1-1; D: .; CDR3: CASSPQGQLNTEAFF; DNA: TGTGCCAGCAGCCCCCAGGGACAACTGAACACTGAAGCTTTCTTT